This section outlines one T cell receptor (beta chain) sequence together with its context. These data are taken from a study of T cells after yellow fever vaccination. The CDR3 has 17 amino acids. Germline lookup yields CDR1 LNHNV and CDR2 YYDKDF (reference sequence). J lost 2 bases, V lost 5 bases, and 11 bases had no gene match. TCRdb fed the 5' RACE reads into MiXCR, producing one record per CDR3 protein. The table lists fewer than 450,000 distinct CDR3 sequences, under 5% of them singletons. The gene calls are TRBV15 and TRBJ2-3; 9 bases fit TRBD1. The source of this sequence is a man younger than 35 who received the YFV17D yellow fever vaccine. Here the sequenced sample was PBMCs, taken 5 days after the yellow fever booster vaccination. The CDR3 DNA sequence: TGTGCCACCAGCGAAAGTAGGGGACAGGGCTTCACAGATACGCAGTATTTT. Protein: CATSESRGQGFTDTQYF.